This T cell receptor (beta chain) was recovered during a study of T cells in Graves' hyperthyroidism and ophthalmopathy. Study results and caveats: Progression to ophthalmopathy was predicted a median of roughly 6.6 months early.

Lactation, pregnancy, other autoimmune disease or uncontrolled infection led to exclusion of patients. RNA transcripts gave rise to amplified TCR beta CDR3 regions. Researchers ran a first-round RT-PCR on the TCR CDR3 using the HTBI primer set. MiXCR was run by TCRdb on the multiplex PCR reads, yielding one entry per CDR3 protein. The sample lists 600,000 or so distinct CDR3 sequences, about a sixth occurring once. Germline CDR1 reads KGHSH; CDR2 reads LQKENI. Trimming took 1 base from V and 1 from J, leaving 7 bases between them. The CDR3 totals 14 residues. The table lists this clonotype with many counts. Antigen unknown.

Sequencing was carried out using blood. This receptor was obtained from a woman aged 30 to 39 with Graves' hyperthyroidism. The chain recombines TRBV18 with TRBJ1-2; D unresolved. DNA of the CDR3: TGTGCCAGCTCACCACTGGAGGGTAACTATGGCTACACCTTC. It yields the protein CASSPLEGNYGYTF.